Reported below is one T cell receptor (beta chain). This entry is derived from a study of cytomegalovirus exposure and HLA in healthy donors. The PCR ran on 60 Vbeta and 13 Jbeta primers. The method was immunoSEQ multiplex PCR; TCRdb's version includes in-frame clones alone and lacks a portion of them. The sample contains around 70,000 clones, over 75% of which appear only once. The V gene lost 1 base and the J gene lost 4 bases, with 8 bases spanning the gap. There are 14 residues in the CDR3. Per the germline V gene, CDR1 is SGHNT and CDR2 is YYREEE (reference sequence). The source is a human donor in good health. The chain recombines TRBV5-4 with TRBJ1-4, with D hard to call. Sequenced material: PBMCs. This CDR3 is CASSLSGLNEKLFF. In nucleotides, the CDR3 is TGTGCCAGCAGCTTGTCGGGTCTTAATGAAAAACTGTTTTTT.